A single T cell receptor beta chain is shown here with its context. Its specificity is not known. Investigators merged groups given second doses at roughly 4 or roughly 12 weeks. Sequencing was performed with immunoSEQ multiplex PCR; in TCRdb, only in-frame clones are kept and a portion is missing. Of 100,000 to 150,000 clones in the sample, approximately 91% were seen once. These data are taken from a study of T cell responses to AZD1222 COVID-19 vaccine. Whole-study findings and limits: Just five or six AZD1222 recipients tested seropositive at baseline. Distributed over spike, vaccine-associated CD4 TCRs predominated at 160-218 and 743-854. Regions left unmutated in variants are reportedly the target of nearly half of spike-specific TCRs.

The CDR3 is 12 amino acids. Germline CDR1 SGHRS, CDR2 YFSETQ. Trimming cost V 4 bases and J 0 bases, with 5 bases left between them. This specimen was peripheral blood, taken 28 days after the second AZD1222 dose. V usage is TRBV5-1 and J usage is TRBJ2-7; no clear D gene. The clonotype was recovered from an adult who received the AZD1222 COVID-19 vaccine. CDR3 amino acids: CASSPDSYEQYF. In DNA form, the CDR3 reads TGCGCCAGCAGCCCCGACTCCTACGAGCAGTACTTC.